This passage covers 27 T cell receptor beta chains from one sample sequenced in a study of patients and donors after allogeneic stem cell transplantation (dated by TCRdb to the early 2020s). Receptor amplification or capture employed RT-PCR. The sequencing machine was a NextSeq 550. TCRdb applied fastp at Q25 and MiXCR to the public reads, then kept only in-frame beta chains. When rows share a CDR3 protein, they turn into one entry using the most common DNA and genes. The sample table shows 400,000 to 450,000 distinct CDR3 sequences, and roughly 17% are seen once. Of the sample, around 7.9% falls within the top ten clones. Source material: blood, either unsorted or a sorted T cell fraction (not recorded which). The receptors come from a human donor who was either an allogeneic HSCT recipient or a stem cell or donor lymphocyte infusion donor (not recorded which). It is not recorded whose cells these are; they may come from a transplant donor.

This sequence joins TRBV12-3 or TRBV12-4 and TRBJ2-3; TRBD2 agrees at 7 bases. Germline trimming cut 5 bases from V and 1 base from J; bases unmatched to any gene: 6. This CDR3 has 15 residues. The CDR3 loop is CASSKSGGGTDTQYF. DNA for the CDR3: TGTGCCAGCAGTAAGTCTGGGGGGGGCACAGATACGCAGTATTTT.

The chain recombines TRBV11-2 with TRBJ1-6; possibly TRBD1 for D (6 bases). V was shortened by 4 bases and J by 3 bases, with 10 bases between the two germline ends. CDR1 is SGHAT and CDR2 is FQNNGV in the germline V gene. The CDR3 covers 15 residues. CDR3 sequence: CASSYREYYNSPLHF. The CDR3 DNA sequence: TGTGCCAGCAGCTACAGGGAATACTATAATTCACCCCTCCACTTT.

This clonotype was seen at least ten times. The rearrangement joins TRBV12-3 or TRBV12-4 to TRBJ2-7; D is possibly TRBD1 or TRBD2 (5 bases each). The CDR3 has 15 residues. The V end was cut by 5 bases, the J end by 2 bases, with 16 bases between. The CDR3 spells CASSPRAGSPYEQYF. In DNA form, the CDR3 reads TGTGCCAGCAGTCCCCGGGCAGGGAGCCCCTACGAGCAGTACTTC.

This clonotype has just a few counts. The chain joins TRBV6-4 to TRBJ2-1; D unclear. Per the germline V gene, CDR1 is MRHNA and CDR2 is SNTAGT. The CDR3 is 12 amino acids. V lost 0 bases and J 8 bases, leaving 5 bases between the germline ends. The chain's CDR3 is CASSDSMYEQFF. The CDR3 nucleotides read TGTGCCAGCAGTGACTCAATGTATGAGCAGTTCTTC.

The rearrangement uses TRBV7-9 and TRBJ2-5; a possible D gene is TRBD1 (6 bases). CDR1 and CDR2 from the germline V gene are SEHNR and FQNEAQ (reference sequence). CDR3 length: 15 residues. The germline V and J ends were trimmed by 4 bases and 3 bases, with 15 bases remaining between them. The CDR3 DNA reads as TGTGCCAGCAGCTCTCTGGGGGCTATCAAAGAGACCCAGTACTTC. It codes for CASSSLGAIKETQYF.

This clonotype has ten or more counts. The chain has TRBV5-1 and TRBJ1-1; D uncertain. Germline V gives CDR1 SGHRS, CDR2 YFSETQ. Trimming shortened V by 1 base and J by 1 base, and 8 bases separated the two germline ends. This CDR3 region has 14 residues. As DNA, the CDR3 is TGCGCCAGCAGCTTGATTTACGGGAACACTGAAGCTTTCTTT. Translating gives CASSLIYGNTEAFF.

This clonotype was counted between two and nine times. The chain carries TRBV10-3 and TRBJ2-5; TRBD2 matches at 11 bases. V gave up 3 bases and J gave up 4 bases; unmatched junction bases: 7. This CDR3 comprises 16 residues. Germline V CDR1 and CDR2: ENHRY, SYGVKD. The CDR3 coding sequence is TGTGCCATCAGTGACTTTACTAGCGGGAGAGGAGAGACCCAGTACTTC. Translation gives CAISDFTSGRGETQYF.

This clonotype was observed many times. The chain is built from TRBV6-2 or TRBV6-3 and TRBJ1-5; no clear D. Trimming shortened V by 2 bases and J by 7 bases, and 9 bases separated the two germline ends. Germline assignment: CDR1 MNHEY and CDR2 SVGEGT. The CDR3 is made up of 13 amino acids. The chain's CDR3 is CASSYPLGQPQHF. Here the CDR3 DNA reads TGTGCCAGCAGTTACCCCCTCGGGCAGCCCCAGCATTTT.

At least ten counts were recorded for this clonotype. The genes are TRBV3-1 and TRBJ2-1; D gene unclear. Per the germline V gene, CDR1 is LGHDT and CDR2 is YNNKEL (reference sequence). This CDR3 comprises 15 residues. V was trimmed by 1 base and J by 2 bases, leaving 9 bases between them. The CDR3 DNA sequence: TGTGCCAGCAGCCAAGGGGGTGAGCCCTACAATGAGCAGTTCTTC. Its translation is CASSQGGEPYNEQFF.

As for this clonotype: A read error may account for a junction end that differs from germline. The chain couples TRBV7-2 to TRBJ1-2; D gene uncertain. Germline V gene data show CDR1 as SGHTA and CDR2 as FQGNSA. This CDR3 comprises 9 residues. The CDR3 nucleotides read TGTGCCAGCAGCTTAGCAGCGTCCTTC. Its translation is CASSLAASF. The whole variable domain, remainder taken from reference TRBV7-2 and TRBJ1-2, is GAGVSQSPSNKVTEKGKDVELRCDPISGHTALYWYRQSLGQGLEFLIYFQGNSAPDKSGLPSDRFSAERTGGSVSTLTIQRTQQEDSAVYLCASSLAASFGSGTRLTVV.

The chain links TRBV7-2 to TRBJ1-2; weak D call: TRBD1 (5 bases). CDR1 and CDR2 from the germline V gene are SGHTA and FQGNSA. V was clipped by 0 bases and J by 5 bases, with 22 bases between them. The CDR3 has 18 residues. The CDR3 loop reads CASSLALFHLDTDYGYTF. In nucleotides, the CDR3 is TGTGCCAGCAGCTTAGCTCTTTTTCATTTGGACACGGATTATGGCTACACCTTC.

There are a few counts of this clonotype. V is TRBV19 and J is TRBJ2-7; 9 bases fit TRBD2. In germline, CDR1 is LNHDA, CDR2 SQIVND (reference sequence). The trim removed 5 bases at V and 1 base at J, leaving 3 bases unmatched. The CDR3 loop spans 14 amino acids. The CDR3 loop reads CASSPLAGSYEQYF. The CDR3 DNA follows: TGTGCCAGTAGTCCTCTAGCGGGATCCTACGAGCAGTACTTC.

This clonotype has more than one count but fewer than ten. This chain uses TRBV19 with TRBJ2-1; weak D call: TRBD2 (6 bases). The CDR3 covers 13 residues. CDR1 and CDR2 (germline): LNHDA, SQIVND (reference sequence). Trimming pared 5 bases from V and 4 bases from J, leaving 9 bases between. This CDR3 reads CASSVGLYNEQFF. In nucleotides, the CDR3 is TGTGCCAGTAGTGTGGGACTTTACAATGAGCAGTTCTTC.

The chain combines TRBV20-1 with TRBJ1-2, with D possibly matching TRBD1 (6 bases). The CDR3 extends over 14 amino acids. V lost 3 bases, J lost 5 bases, and 16 bases lay in between. Germline V gene sequence: CDR1 DFQATT, CDR2 SNEGSKA (reference sequence). DNA of the CDR3: TGCAGTGCTAGTATAGGGGGGGGAAGTTATGGCTACACCTTC. Encoded protein: CSASIGGGSYGYTF.

The genes are TRBV12-1 and TRBJ1-1. TRBV12-1 is annotated as a pseudogene. The CDR3 contains 16 residues. CDR3 coding DNA: TGTGCCAGCAGCTTTGCGACCGACCGAGAAGGCACTGAAGCTTTCTTT. Translation gives CASSFATDREGTEAFF.

This clonotype was seen only a few times. This sequence joins TRBV27 and TRBJ1-3; 7 bases align to TRBD1. The CDR3 is 17 residues long. The trim removed 5 bases at V and 0 bases at J, leaving 10 bases unmatched. The germline V gene has CDR1 MNHEY and CDR2 SMNVEV (reference sequence). DNA for the CDR3: TGTGCCAGCAGTCCGGGGGACAGCTTTGACTCTGGAAACACCATATATTTT. Encoded protein: CASSPGDSFDSGNTIYF.

The CDR3: CASSEAGYTQYF. The CDR3 bases are TGTGCCAGCAGTGAAGCGGGGTATACGCAGTATTTT. This chain joins TRBV2 and TRBJ2-3, with D uncertain. Between the trimmed V and J ends, which lost 0 bases and 7 bases, there was a span of 5 bases. From germline, CDR1 is SNHLY and CDR2 FYNNEI. CDR3 length equals 12 residues.

This chain joins TRBV12-3 or TRBV12-4 and TRBJ2-2; 10 positions match TRBD2. J was trimmed by 4 bases and V by 6 bases; bases with no gene match: 14. The CDR3 has 18 amino acids. CDR3 sequence: CASRRLAGTSGGTGELFF. CDR3 in DNA: TGTGCCAGCAGGAGACTAGCGGGCACCTCTGGGGGCACCGGGGAGCTGTTTTTT.

This clonotype appeared a few times. This sequence joins TRBV24-1 and TRBJ2-7; no definite D call. V lost 12 bases to trimming and J lost 3 bases, with 5 bases between them. The CDR3 runs 9 residues. Germline lookup yields CDR1 KGHDR and CDR2 SFDVKD. This CDR3 is CAADYEQYF. The DNA of the CDR3 is TGTGCCGCAGACTACGAGCAGTACTTC.

This clonotype was seen only a few times. J is TRBJ1-5 and V is TRBV9; D is possibly TRBD1 (5 bases). The length of the CDR3 is 14 residues. V was shortened by 0 bases and J by 3 bases, with 7 bases between the two germline ends. Germline CDR1 is SGDLS and CDR2 is YYNGEE. CDR3 amino acids: CASSVDGANQPQHF. CDR3 DNA: TGTGCCAGCAGCGTAGATGGGGCCAATCAGCCCCAGCATTTT.

The rearrangement uses TRBV11-3 and TRBJ2-1, with TRBD2 matching 11 bases. Germline V gives CDR1 SGHNT, CDR2 YENEEA. The CDR3 has 16 amino acids. Trimming cost V 2 bases and J 7 bases; bases outside gene matches: 7. The CDR3 reads CASSLLSGRGKNEQFF. The CDR3 nucleotides read TGTGCCAGCAGCTTACTTAGCGGGAGGGGAAAGAATGAGCAGTTCTTC.

J is TRBJ2-1 and V is TRBV20-1, with no clear D. The CDR3 totals 8 residues. Germline V gene lookup returns CDR1 DFQATT and CDR2 SNEGSKA (reference sequence). V lost 3 bases to trimming and J lost 16 bases, with 7 bases between them. The CDR3 here is CSARTKFF. Written as DNA, the CDR3 is TGCAGTGCTAGGACGAAATTCTTC.

The table lists this clonotype with many counts. The chain couples TRBV7-8 to TRBJ2-1, with D tentatively TRBD1 or TRBD2 (6 bases each). CDR1 SGHVS and CDR2 FQNEAQ come from the germline V gene. V lost 6 bases, J lost 3 bases, and 18 bases lay in between. The CDR3 loop spans 16 amino acids. CDR3 nucleotides: TGTGCCAGCAGATCATTCGGGGGCTTAAACTACAATGAGCAGTTCTTC. Amino acids: CASRSFGGLNYNEQFF. Drawing the rest from reference TRBV7-8 and TRBJ2-1, the complete variable domain is GAGVSQSPRYKVAKRGQDVALRCDPISGHVSLFWYQQALGQGPEFLTYFQNEAQLDKSGLPSDRFFAERPEGSVSTLKIQRTQQEDSAVYLCASRSFGGLNYNEQFFGPGTRLTVL.

This clonotype was seen a single time. The CDR3 sequence: CASSLGPIREAFF. In DNA form, the CDR3 reads TGTGCCAGCAGTTTGGGACCTATCCGGGAAGCTTTCTTT. V and J are TRBV28 and TRBJ1-1, with D maybe TRBD1 (5 bases). This CDR3 comprises 13 residues. Trimming removed 3 bases at V and 8 bases at J, with 13 bases between. Germline CDR1 MDHEN, CDR2 SYDVKM.

This clonotype was observed a handful of times. The chain uses TRBV7-8 and TRBJ2-1; either TRBD1 or TRBD2 may supply D (5 bases each). Deletions cut 6 bases from V and 2 bases from J, with 20 bases between. Germline lookup yields CDR1 SGHVS and CDR2 FQNEAQ. The CDR3 is made up of 17 amino acids. The CDR3 nucleotides are TGTGCCAGCAGTTCCGACTCCGGGACGTTCACCTACAATGAGCAGTTCTTC. It yields the protein CASSSDSGTFTYNEQFF.

This chain uses TRBV27 with TRBJ2-5, with 8 nucleotides matching TRBD2. Germline CDR1 is MNHEY and CDR2 is SMNVEV (reference sequence). The CDR3 length is 15 residues. V gave up 3 bases and J gave up 5 bases; unmatched junction bases: 8. The CDR3 DNA is TGTGCCAGCAGTTTTGGGTCCGGGACTAGGGAGACCCAGTACTTC. It encodes CASSFGSGTRETQYF.

The chain is built from TRBV2 and TRBJ1-6; 7 nucleotides agree with TRBD1. CDR3 size: 15 residues. V was clipped by 0 bases and J by 7 bases; unmatched bases: 3. Germline V gene lookup returns CDR1 SNHLY and CDR2 FYNNEI. The CDR3 region has the DNA TGTGCCAGCAGTGAAGCCGGGACAGACAATTCACCCCTCCACTTT. Its translation: CASSEAGTDNSPLHF.